This T cell receptor (beta chain) was captured by sequencing in a study of T cells after yellow fever vaccination. Study-level results: From the bulk population, abundant clonotypes could contaminate and appear within FACS-sorted repertoires.

Germline CDR1 and CDR2: KGHSH and LQKENI. The CDR3 sequence is 15 residues long. Trimming shortened V by 3 bases and J by 0 bases, and 9 bases separated the two germline ends. UMIs were added to TCR cDNA along with a universal primer site when it was made by 5'RACE template switching. TCRdb reanalysed the 5' RACE reads using MiXCR and keeps one entry per CDR3 protein. The table shows 300,000 to 350,000 distinct CDR3 sequences, with 3.5% to 4.5% occurring only once. This clonotype was seen many times. Its target is not known. The sequence derives from a man younger than 35 who received the YFV17D yellow fever vaccine. The material sequenced was PBMCs, taken 15 days after the yellow fever booster vaccination. This rearrangement joins TRBV18 to TRBJ2-1; a weak D match, TRBD2 (6 bases). The CDR3 spells CASSPAGGSYNEQFF. The CDR3 nucleotides read TGTGCCAGCTCACCGGCCGGGGGCTCCTACAATGAGCAGTTCTTC.